The 29 T cell receptor beta chains in this list originate from one sample, sequenced in a study of blood T cells in healthy people across ages. A sample-barcoded 5' primer and a J-beta primer mix were used in a second PCR of roughly 7 to 11 cycles. TCRdb passed the 5' RACE reads through MiXCR, listing each CDR3 protein once. This sample has approximately 1.5 million distinct CDR3 sequences, with less than 45% found just once. The sequenced sample consisted of blood. The receptors were sampled from a woman under 30 in good health.

This clonotype was observed a handful of times. This rearrangement joins TRBV7-9 to TRBJ1-2, with 9 bases fitting TRBD1. V lost 4 bases and J lost 9; bases outside the gene matches: 12. Germline V gene data show CDR1 as SEHNR and CDR2 as FQNEAQ (reference sequence). The CDR3 covers 15 residues. Here the CDR3 DNA reads TGTGCCAGCAGCTCTAACCGGGACAGGGATAACAGCTACACCTTC. Residues: CASSSNRDRDNSYTF.

This chain uses TRBV5-1 with TRBJ1-2, with 7 bases fitting TRBD1. The CDR3 extends over 14 amino acids. V shed 2 bases and J 7 bases; nucleotides not matched to a gene: 8. Germline CDR1 reads SGHRS; CDR2 reads YFSETQ. CDR3 nucleotides: TGCGCCAGCAGCTTCCGGGACAGCGGCGCTGGCTACACCTTC. Residues: CASSFRDSGAGYTF. Complete variable domain (other parts from reference TRBV5-1 and TRBJ1-2): KAGVTQTPRYLIKTRGQQVTLSCSPISGHRSVSWYQQTPGQGLQFLFEYFSETQRNKGNFPGRFSGRQFSNSRSEMNVSTLELGDSALYLCASSFRDSGAGYTFGSGTRLTVV.

The rearrangement links TRBV6-6 to TRBJ2-2; D unclear. This CDR3 is built from 15 residues. CDR1 is MNHNY, CDR2 SVGAGI, per germline (reference sequence). Trimming cost V 3 bases and J 2 bases, with 10 bases left between them. The CDR3 sequence is CASSYVGKNTGELFF. DNA for the CDR3: TGTGCCAGCAGTTATGTGGGGAAAAACACCGGGGAGCTGTTTTTT.

J is TRBJ2-3 and V is TRBV5-1; TRBD2 matches 7 bases. Germline V CDR1 and CDR2: SGHRS, YFSETQ. With V trimmed by 4 bases and J by 1 base, 6 bases remained unmatched. The CDR3 contains 15 residues. CDR3 DNA sequence: TGCGCCAGCAGCGAAAAGCGGGGACGCACAGATACGCAGTATTTT. This encodes CASSEKRGRTDTQYF.

This clonotype was detected only a few times. The chain employs TRBV7-2 and TRBJ1-2; D unclear. Germline assignment: CDR1 SGHTA and CDR2 FQGNSA. The CDR3 length is 14 residues. Trimming pared 5 bases from V and 1 base from J, leaving 11 bases between. The CDR3 protein is CASSIQGVNYGYTF. The CDR3 DNA reads as TGTGCCAGCAGCATCCAAGGTGTTAACTATGGCTACACCTTC.

The V gene is TRBV21-1, the J gene TRBJ2-7; the DNA was not used to check the table's D call, TRBD1. TRBV21-1 is assigned pseudogene status. The CDR3 length is 18 residues. CDR3 bases: TGTGCCAGCAGCAAAGCAAGGGATCTAGACAGGCCCTCCTACGAGCAGTACTTC. Amino acids: CASSKARDLDRPSYEQYF.

The rearrangement links TRBV18 to TRBJ1-4; D perhaps matches TRBD1 (5 bases). Germline CDR1 KGHSH, CDR2 LQKENI. V lost 5 bases, J lost 6 bases, and 13 bases lay in between. The CDR3 has 14 residues. CDR3 protein: CASSSLMGDEKLFF. CDR3 in DNA: TGTGCCAGCTCATCACTAATGGGGGATGAAAAACTGTTTTTT. Full variable domain (outside the CDR3, taken from reference TRBV18 and TRBJ1-4): NAGVMQNPRHLVRRRGQEARLRCSPMKGHSHVYWYRQLPEEGLKFMVYLQKENIIDESGMPKERFSAEFPKEGPSILRIQQVVRGDSAAYFCASSSLMGDEKLFFGSGTQLSVL.

The table lists this clonotype with many counts. The chain joins TRBV4-3 to TRBJ2-7, with D possibly being TRBD1 or TRBD2 (5 bases each). The V and J ends lost 4 bases and 2 bases respectively, with 12 bases between them. Germline V CDR1 and CDR2: LGHNA, YSLEER. This CDR3 has 14 amino acids. CDR3 sequence: CASSLGKGPYEQYF. The CDR3 DNA follows: TGCGCCAGCAGCCTTGGAAAGGGACCCTACGAGCAGTACTTC.

This clonotype was seen just once. The chain combines TRBV4-3 with TRBJ2-5; 10 bases match TRBD1. Losses at the gene ends were 5 bases for V and 5 bases for J; bases not matched to a gene: 8. Germline assignment: CDR1 LGHNA and CDR2 YSLEER. CDR3 length equals 15 residues. CDR3 sequence: CASSIRDRGMETQYF. In DNA, the CDR3 is TGCGCCAGCAGCATCCGGGACAGGGGTATGGAGACCCAGTACTTC.

This clonotype has only a few counts. The chain is built from TRBV4-1 and TRBJ2-7, with D unclear. CDR1 is MGHRA and CDR2 is YSYEKL in the germline V gene. The CDR3 extends over 17 amino acids. The germline V and J ends were trimmed by 0 bases and 2 bases, with 17 bases remaining between them. CDR3 region: CASSQDHPKPVPYEQYF. CDR3 nucleotide sequence: TGCGCCAGCAGCCAAGATCACCCCAAACCAGTCCCCTACGAGCAGTACTTC.

The chain carries TRBV20-1 and TRBJ1-6; 8 nucleotides align to TRBD1. The germline gives CDR1 DFQATT, CDR2 SNEGSKA (reference sequence). With V trimmed by 8 bases and J by 7 bases, 7 bases remained unmatched. This CDR3 contains 13 residues. The chain's CDR3 is CSLQGANNSPLHF. For the CDR3, the DNA is TGCAGTCTTCAGGGGGCTAACAATTCACCCCTCCACTTT.

Only a few counts were recorded for this clonotype. V usage is TRBV7-2 and J usage is TRBJ1-2; D not certain. The CDR3 spans 13 residues. The V gene lost 1 base and the J gene lost 4 bases, with 7 bases spanning the gap. Germline loops: CDR1 SGHTA, CDR2 FQGNSA. CDR3 region: CASSLEHFYGYTF. Written as DNA, the CDR3 is TGTGCCAGCAGCTTAGAACACTTCTATGGCTACACCTTC.

The chain joins TRBV7-9 to TRBJ1-5; the D is unclear. The CDR3 is made up of 16 amino acids. The germline V and J ends were trimmed by 0 bases and 4 bases, with 13 bases remaining between them. Germline V lookup: CDR1 SEHNR, CDR2 FQNEAQ (reference sequence). CDR3 loop: CASSLAVRSENQPQHF. CDR3 nucleotides: TGTGCCAGCAGCTTAGCGGTCAGGTCGGAAAATCAGCCCCAGCATTTT.

The chain combines TRBV25-1 with TRBJ1-2; the match to TRBD1 covers 10 bases. The CDR3 extends over 15 amino acids. Germline V gives CDR1 MGHDK, CDR2 SYGVNS. V shed 4 bases, J shed 4 bases, and the junction held 6 bases outside the gene matches. CDR3 loop: CASSGQGADSYGYTF. The CDR3 nucleotides are TGTGCCAGCAGTGGACAGGGGGCGGACAGCTATGGCTACACCTTC.

This rearrangement joins TRBV4-3 to TRBJ2-7, with D possibly matching TRBD1 (5 bases). The CDR3 contains 15 residues. Trimming took off 3 bases at V and 3 bases at J, with 15 bases between the two ends. Per germline, CDR1 LGHNA and CDR2 YSLEER. CDR3 region: CASSHLRAFSYEQYF. CDR3 in DNA: TGCGCCAGCAGCCACCTCAGGGCGTTTAGCTACGAGCAGTACTTC.

This chain joins TRBV29-1 and TRBJ2-3, with TRBD2 matching 16 bases. CDR1 is SQVTM and CDR2 is ANQGSEA in the germline V gene. This CDR3 is built from 19 residues. V was pared by 1 base and J by 5 bases, with 12 bases of the junction left unmatched. The DNA for the CDR3 is TGCAGCGTTGAAGGATCCGGGACTAGCGGGAGGGCCTCGGTAGATACGCAGTATTTT. Translated: CSVEGSGTSGRASVDTQYF.

The gene calls are TRBV12-3 or TRBV12-4 and TRBJ2-3; 14 bases agree with TRBD2. The length of the CDR3 is 19 residues. Trimming removed 3 bases from V and 4 bases from J; junction bases left unmatched: 12. CDR3 DNA sequence: TGTGCCAGCAGTTTTTACGGGACTAGCGGGAGTGGTGGCGCAGATACGCAGTATTTT. Translating it yields CASSFYGTSGSGGADTQYF.

This clonotype came up a few times. Mismatch with germline at one junction end may stem from a read error. The chain carries TRBV6-5 and TRBJ1-6; D not certain. Germline assignment: CDR1 MNHEY and CDR2 SVGAGI. This CDR3 region has 13 residues. CDR3 region: CASSYSFNSPLHF. The DNA for the CDR3 is TGTGCCAGCAGTTACTCCTTTAATTCACCCCTCCACTTT.

This clonotype occurred a few times. V usage is TRBV29-1 and J usage is TRBJ1-2, with a weak D call TRBD1 (5 bases). Germline loops: CDR1 SQVTM, CDR2 ANQGSEA. V was clipped by 0 bases and J by 3 bases, with 14 bases between them. The CDR3 loop spans 15 amino acids. The CDR3 region is CSVEDPVQGDYGYTF. Written as DNA, the CDR3 is TGCAGCGTTGAAGATCCCGTGCAGGGAGACTATGGCTACACCTTC. Supplemented by reference TRBV29-1 and TRBJ1-2, the full variable domain reads SAVISQKPSRDICQRGTSLTIQCQVDSQVTMMFWYRQQPGQSLTLIATANQGSEATYESGFVIDKFPISRPNLTFSTLTVSNMSPEDSSIYLCSVEDPVQGDYGYTFGSGTRLTVV.

V and J are TRBV7-9 and TRBJ2-7; the D is unclear. The CDR3 sequence is 14 residues long. Between the trimmed V and J ends, which lost 4 bases and 3 bases, there was a span of 13 bases. Germline lookup yields CDR1 SEHNR and CDR2 FQNEAQ (reference sequence). Here the CDR3 reads CASSSAGPHYEQYF. The CDR3 nucleotides read TGTGCCAGCAGCTCCGCCGGGCCCCACTACGAGCAGTACTTC.

This clonotype was counted a few times. This sequence joins TRBV6-5 and TRBJ2-3; D might be TRBD1 or TRBD2, each matching 5 bases. The CDR3 loop spans 15 amino acids. Germline V gene lookup returns CDR1 MNHEY and CDR2 SVGAGI. Trimming removed 4 bases at V and 2 bases at J, with 13 bases between. CDR3 nucleotide sequence: TGTGCCAGCAGTTGGGGGATTGGATCCACAGATACGCAGTATTTT. Its translation is CASSWGIGSTDTQYF.

The genes are TRBV12-3 or TRBV12-4 and TRBJ2-1; 11 bases align to TRBD2. The CDR3 spans 15 residues. V dropped 5 bases and J dropped 8; count of bases not matched to a gene: 8. The CDR3 here is CASSPTSGSRDEQFF. In DNA form, the CDR3 reads TGTGCCAGCAGTCCCACTAGCGGGAGTAGGGATGAGCAGTTCTTC.

This clonotype has more than one count but fewer than ten. The rearrangement joins TRBV28 to TRBJ2-7; 8 bases agree with TRBD1. Trimming removed 4 bases from V and 2 bases from J; junction bases left unmatched: 7. This CDR3 comprises 15 residues. Germline assignment: CDR1 MDHEN and CDR2 SYDVKM. The CDR3 loop is CASSSQGVNAYEQYF. CDR3 coding DNA: TGTGCCAGCAGTTCACAGGGGGTCAACGCCTACGAGCAGTACTTC.

The gene calls are TRBV5-1 and TRBJ2-2; no firm D call. The CDR3 covers 15 residues. V lost 4 bases to trimming and J lost 7 bases, with 17 bases between them. Germline V CDR1 and CDR2: SGHRS, YFSETQ. The CDR3 DNA sequence: TGCGCCAGCAGCCAGCAGTACTCCCAAGTCGGGGAGCTGTTTTTT. Its translation is CASSQQYSQVGELFF.

The chain links TRBV21-1 to TRBJ1-2. TRBV21-1 is given as a pseudogene. CDR3 length equals 13 residues. CDR3 in DNA: TGTGCCAGCAGCACAGGCTGGAAGTTTGGCTACACCTTC. It translates to CASSTGWKFGYTF.

In this sample, this clonotype turned up a few times. In nucleotides, the CDR3 is TGTGCCAGCAAGGATACGGGACAGAGCTCCTACGAGCAGTACTTC. Translated, it gives CASKDTGQSSYEQYF. This chain connects TRBV28 to TRBJ2-7; TRBD1 aligns across 7 bases. Unmatched junction bases numbered 9, after V lost 7 bases and J lost 0 bases. This CDR3 has 15 residues. CDR1 MDHEN and CDR2 SYDVKM come from the germline V gene.

This sequence joins TRBV7-2 and TRBJ2-5; D call uncertain. The CDR3 loop spans 15 amino acids. Germline V gene data show CDR1 as SGHTA and CDR2 as FQGNSA. Deletions cut 2 bases from V and 2 bases from J, with 12 bases between. The CDR3 loop reads CASSLSVAKQETQYF. The DNA of the CDR3 is TGTGCCAGCAGCTTAAGTGTAGCTAAACAAGAGACCCAGTACTTC. The full variable domain, with the rest looked up from reference TRBV7-2 and TRBJ2-5, is GAGVSQSPSNKVTEKGKDVELRCDPISGHTALYWYRQSLGQGLEFLIYFQGNSAPDKSGLPSDRFSAERTGGSVSTLTIQRTQQEDSAVYLCASSLSVAKQETQYFGPGTRLLVL.

This clonotype has just a few counts. The chain joins TRBV19 to TRBJ1-2, with D maybe TRBD1 (5 bases). Germline V CDR1 and CDR2: LNHDA, SQIVND (reference sequence). The CDR3 consists of 15 residues. V was cut by 3 bases and J by 4 bases, with 15 bases left in between. The CDR3 nucleotides are TGTGCCAGTAGTATCCAAGGGGAGATTGGCTATGGCTACACCTTC. This sequence encodes CASSIQGEIGYGYTF.

The genes are TRBV7-2 and TRBJ1-1; perhaps TRBD1 as D (5 bases). Trimming removed 4 bases at V and 0 bases at J, with 12 bases between. The germline gives CDR1 SGHTA, CDR2 FQGNSA. This CDR3 contains 15 residues. For the CDR3, the DNA is TGTGCCAGCAGCTCACAGGATTCCATGAACACTGAAGCTTTCTTT. This codes for CASSSQDSMNTEAFF.